The T cell receptor beta chain described here comes from a study of cytomegalovirus exposure and HLA in healthy donors (dated by TCRdb to about 2017). Regarding the research as a whole: An earlier analysis of roughly 500 of the donors reported approximately 260 Gb of sequence data and 117 million unique TCR beta sequences obtained from roughly 180 million T cells. An early release that covered roughly 600 HLA-typed donors contained about 300 gigabases of sequencing data and approximately 85 million unique TCR sequences. Of the roughly 400 genotyped donors, roughly 85% fell in the genetic ancestry cluster associated with self-reported Caucasian donors. The aim of the study was to test whether cataloging public T cell receptors could identify signatures of past pathogen exposure. The study profiled the T cell repertoires of 500 to 800 subjects by immunosequencing and related them to cytomegalovirus serostatus. A separate validation cohort of more than 100 different subjects was used in addition to the 666-subject first cohort. The study combined high-throughput TCR immunosequencing, statistical association of individual TCRs with disease status, and machine learning to predict cytomegalovirus infection status. A later analysis re-examined previously published TCR beta repertoires from just over 650 donors and added high-resolution HLA genotyping to investigate patterns of TCR occurrence. Rather than drawing on any new phenotypic data, the later analysis identified candidate immune exposures from TCR beta sequences and the way those sequences occurred across donors. An earlier analysis of fewer than 750 of the donors used high-throughput TCR beta sequencing to judge whether each TCR beta V gene segment behaved as functional or pseudogenic. Donor age, sex, ethnicity and CMV serostatus were compiled together with the repertoire data. Genome-wide SNP genotypes for about 65% of the 666 donors were used in a later genetic analysis, which treated that subset as a discovery cohort. All discovery cohort repertoires had been generated on a single sequencing platform. HLA typing covered class I and class II loci at four-digit resolution. The number of typed donors differed by locus: about 620-640 for A, B, C, DRB1 and DQB1; 522 for DQA1; 606 for DPA1; and about 450 for DPB1. Because of strong linkage in the cohort, roughly 5 DR-DQ haplotypes were treated as single units for association and clustering. Across under 500 genotyped donors of the cohort, an average of about 200,000 unique TCR beta nucleotide sequences per donor were sequenced, and roughly 20% of those sequences were non-productive.

Points on this clone: Its antigen remains unidentified. The input lacks base qualities; no much larger clone sits a single base away.

Study-level results and caveats: A further reported finding was that TCR beta sequences accurately predicted the HLA-A and HLA-B alleles for most subjects in the first cohort. Linkage disequilibrium might explain the correlated functional status among segregating V segments, but an unknown experimental factor could not be ruled out. At a false discovery rate of 0.05, a later analysis linked 16,951 TCR beta sequences to specific HLA alleles. Presence/absence analyses assumed roughly uniform sequencing depth across donors, an assumption that may not hold. The classifier was reported to diagnose cytomegalovirus status with high specificity and sensitivity in both the original cohort and the validation cohort. Compared with equally common non-associated chains, HLA-associated TCR beta chains in a later analysis were more clonally expanded and had lower generation probabilities. The 87-base-pair reads could not distinguish some IMGT-functional V segments, including TRBV6-2 and TRBV6-3, so those segments were excluded. Most TCR sequences were seen in very few donors, while some public TCRs were found in many individuals. For the cohort, immune exposure information was limited to CMV serostatus. Assigning TCR associations to individual alleles was difficult when HLA alleles, especially DR and DQ, strongly co-occurred. A later analysis found that TCR association rates varied across HLA loci, with DRB1 alleles showing the most associated TCRs and HLA-C alleles the fewest. V-gene and J-gene trimming of TCR beta chains was associated with a missense DCLRE1C variant in a later genetic analysis, and the association was replicated in an independent cohort. Because counts were too low, about 15 rarely observed V segments, including chromosome 9 orphons, were left out of the earlier analysis of some 640 of the donors. According to a later analysis, most CMV-associated TCR beta chains appeared to be HLA-restricted, and the HLA associations seemed to be driven largely by CMV exposure. Because some donors lacked HLA typing at each locus, the association tests relied only on the typed subset. Broadly in line with IMGT annotations, most TCR beta V segments showed up in productive rearrangements about 87% or about 30% of the time in an earlier analysis of 587 of the donors. According to a later genetic analysis, donors in an Asian-associated ancestry cluster had fewer N-insertions in productive TCRs than the approximately 650-donor mean. A cluster of highly shared sequence variants was judged likely to represent a technical artifact of the sequencing pipeline. This cohort had only TCR beta chains sequenced, and the lack of alpha or paired-chain data limited which features could be detected. The study gave a list of under 200 TCR beta chains associated with cytomegalovirus. In vitro tests confirmed that three of the cytomegalovirus-associated TCR beta chains recognize cytomegalovirus antigens. Several of the top co-occurrence clusters appeared to be linked to parvovirus B19, influenza, CMV and Epstein-Barr virus, according to a later analysis. It was suggested by the authors that the approach could potentially be generalized to other disease states and immunological phenotypes.

The CDR3 numbers 14 residues from cysteine through phenylalanine. CDR3 DNA only is kept here, 42 bases in frame from base 1. At the junction V is shortened by 7 bases and J by 1 base, with 14 bases in between. Based on the germline V gene (reference sequence), the CDR1 and CDR2 sequences are MNHNY and SVGAGI. Library preparation was by the immunoSEQ multiplex PCR assay. A mixture of 60 forward primers for TCR Vbeta segments and 13 reverse primers for TCR Jbeta segments was used in the multiplex PCR. The CDR3 region of rearranged TCR beta genes was amplified from genomic DNA by a multiplex PCR assay. The Illumina HiSeq System was used to sequence the amplified TCR beta libraries as 87-base-pair reads. In the source study's methods: In a later analysis, around 80 million unique TCR beta chains were counted across the 500 to 850 repertoires, and approximately 11 million of these chains were shared by at least two donors. Raw reads were error-corrected and collapsed into unique sequences with a nearest-neighbor algorithm that merged closely related sequences to remove PCR and sequencing errors. CDR3 sequences were aligned to IMGT reference sequences to assign V, D and J gene segments. Each retained sequence needed at least a six-nucleotide match to both a V gene segment and a J gene segment. A rearrangement was called productive if the CDR3 had no stop codons and remained in frame with V and J, and every other rearrangement was called non-productive. CDR3 was defined according to IMGT convention as the region running from the second conserved V-encoded cysteine to the conserved J-encoded phenylalanine. The earlier analysis of 587 of the donors excluded sequences that lacked an unambiguous match to a single V gene segment. An earlier analysis of approximately 590 of the donors called V segments functional above 56.7% productive rearrangements and segregating when the between-donor standard deviation exceeded 5%. A statistical classification framework was built to diagnose cytomegalovirus status from the catalog of TCR beta chain sequences. In a later analysis, TCR nucleotide sequences were compared against IMGT/GENE-DB human TR gene sequences so that V and J genes could be assigned. Using the TCRdist pipeline, a later analysis assigned CDR3 sequences along with most-parsimonious VDJ recombination scenarios. In a later analysis, each TCR beta chain was defined by its CDR3 amino acid sequence together with its V-gene family, and reads without a unique V-gene family were excluded. To address suspected cross-contamination and a sequencing artifact, a later analysis removed roughly 580 highly shared, low-generation-probability nucleotide sequences. In a later analysis, a clonal expansion index was calculated for each public chain from normalized within-repertoire ranks of inferred template counts. Generation probabilities in a later analysis came from a VDJ recombination model fitted to out-of-frame rearrangements, and those results were checked against IGoR. A later analysis scored TCR-TCR, TCR-HLA and TCR-CMV co-occurrence with hypergeometric tests, applying a repertoire-size bias correction to TCR pairs. False discovery rates were estimated in a later analysis by permuting HLA or CMV assignments 20 times. In a later analysis, co-occurring TCRs were grouped with DBSCAN, and TCRdist sequence similarity was added when clustering was performed within HLA-allele-positive subsets. Repertoires with fewer than 30,000 or more than 120,000 public chains, plus five repertoires with anomalous nucleotide sharing, were excluded from co-occurrence clustering. What TCRdb holds here is the immuneACCESS table cut down to in-frame rearrangements. Part of the clones is not present; checked against another copy, under half of the missing clones reflect an unresolved V gene, and the others are unexplained. V, J and clone size reflect that table, while D and trimming were determined from the DNA. Across this sample there are more than 150,000 clones, with about 85% seen only once. The biggest ten clones account for 3.8% of the sample.

The cohort comprised several hundred healthy bone marrow donors. All cohort members were sampled while nominally healthy, although unrecorded immune exposures were likely present. The donor tested CMV seronegative and was one of the 352 seronegative cohort members. A peripheral blood sample was collected from each donor, and TCR beta sequencing was performed on peripheral blood mononuclear cells. Genomic DNA extraction from the blood cell samples was performed with the Qiagen DNeasy Blood Extraction Kit. Sequencing was done on a sample of PBMCs. The sequence joins TRBV6-6 to TRBJ2-7; possibly the D gene is TRBD1, per 6 matching bases. The receptor was isolated from a man between 50 and 59 years old in good health and CMV-seronegative. The bases are TGTGCCAGCAACTTTCCGGGACATTCCTACGAGCAGTACTTC. Its protein reads: CASNFPGHSYEQYF.